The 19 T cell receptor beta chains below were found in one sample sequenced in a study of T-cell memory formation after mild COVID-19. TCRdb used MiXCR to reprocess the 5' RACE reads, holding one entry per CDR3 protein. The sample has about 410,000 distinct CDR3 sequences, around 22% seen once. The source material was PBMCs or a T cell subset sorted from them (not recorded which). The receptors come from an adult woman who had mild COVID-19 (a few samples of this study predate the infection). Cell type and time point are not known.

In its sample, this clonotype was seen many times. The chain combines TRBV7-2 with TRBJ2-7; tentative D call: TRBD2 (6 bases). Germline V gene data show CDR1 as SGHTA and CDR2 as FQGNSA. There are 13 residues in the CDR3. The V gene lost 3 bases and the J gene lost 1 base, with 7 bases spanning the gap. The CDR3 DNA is TGTGCCAGCAGCTTGGGACTTTCCTACGAGCAGTACTTC. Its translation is CASSLGLSYEQYF.

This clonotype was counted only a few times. The CDR3 DNA is TGTGCCAGCCTGCGGGGGTCGGGAAATGAGCAGTTCTTC. Translation: CASLRGSGNEQFF. The V gene is TRBV7-9, the J gene TRBJ2-1; 7 bases are a match to TRBD2. V shed 8 bases and J 7 bases; nucleotides not matched to a gene: 8. Per the germline V gene, CDR1 is SEHNR and CDR2 is FQNEAQ (reference sequence). This CDR3 region has 13 residues. The whole variable domain, filled in from reference TRBV7-9 and TRBJ2-1, reads DTGVSQNPRHKITKRGQNVTFRCDPISEHNRLYWYRQTLGQGPEFLTYFQNEAQLEKSRLLSDRFSAERPKGSFSTLEIQRTEQGDSAMYLCASLRGSGNEQFFGPGTRLTVL.

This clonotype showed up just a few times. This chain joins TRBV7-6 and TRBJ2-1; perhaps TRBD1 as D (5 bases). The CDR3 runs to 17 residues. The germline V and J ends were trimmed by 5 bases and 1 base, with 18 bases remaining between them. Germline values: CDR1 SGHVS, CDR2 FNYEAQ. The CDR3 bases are TGTGCCAGCAGCGCCGTGGGGAAATGGACATCCTACAATGAGCAGTTCTTC. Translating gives CASSAVGKWTSYNEQFF.

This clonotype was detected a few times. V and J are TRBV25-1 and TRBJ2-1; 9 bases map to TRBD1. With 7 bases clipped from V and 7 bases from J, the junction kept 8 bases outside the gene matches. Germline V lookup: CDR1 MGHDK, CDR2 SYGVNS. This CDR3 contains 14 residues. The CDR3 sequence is CASNRQGGRNEQFF. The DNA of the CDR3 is TGTGCCAGCAATCGACAGGGGGGGCGGAATGAGCAGTTCTTC.

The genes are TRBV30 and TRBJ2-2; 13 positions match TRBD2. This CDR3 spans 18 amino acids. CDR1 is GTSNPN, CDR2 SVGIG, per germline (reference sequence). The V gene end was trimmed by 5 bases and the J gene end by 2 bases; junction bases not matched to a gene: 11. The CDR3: CAWEPGLAGTTNTGELFF. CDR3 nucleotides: TGTGCCTGGGAACCGGGACTAGCGGGGACTACTAACACCGGGGAGCTGTTTTTT. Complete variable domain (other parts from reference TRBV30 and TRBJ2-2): SQTIHQWPATLVQPVGSPLSLECTVEGTSNPNLYWYRQAAGRGLQLLFYSVGIGQISSEVPQNLSASRPQDRQFILSSKKLLLSDSGFYLCAWEPGLAGTTNTGELFFGEGSRLTVL.

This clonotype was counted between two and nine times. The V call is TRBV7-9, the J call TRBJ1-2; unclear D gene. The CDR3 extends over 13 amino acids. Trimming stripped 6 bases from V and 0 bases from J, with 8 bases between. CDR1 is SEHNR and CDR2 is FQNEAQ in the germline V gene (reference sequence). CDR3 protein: CASRSTTNYGYTF. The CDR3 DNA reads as TGTGCCAGCAGATCTACCACTAACTATGGCTACACCTTC.

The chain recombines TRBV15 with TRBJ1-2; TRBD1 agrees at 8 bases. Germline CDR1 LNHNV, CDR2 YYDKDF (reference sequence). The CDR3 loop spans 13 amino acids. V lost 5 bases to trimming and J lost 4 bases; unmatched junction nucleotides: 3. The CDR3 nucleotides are TGTGCCACCAGCCTAGGACAGGGCTATGGCTACACCTTC. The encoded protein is CATSLGQGYGYTF.

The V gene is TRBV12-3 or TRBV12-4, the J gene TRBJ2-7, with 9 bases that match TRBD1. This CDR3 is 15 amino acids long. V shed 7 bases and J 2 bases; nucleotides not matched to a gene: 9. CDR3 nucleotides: TGTGCCAGCATGCCCGGGACAGGGAGAACCTACGAGCAGTACTTC. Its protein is CASMPGTGRTYEQYF.

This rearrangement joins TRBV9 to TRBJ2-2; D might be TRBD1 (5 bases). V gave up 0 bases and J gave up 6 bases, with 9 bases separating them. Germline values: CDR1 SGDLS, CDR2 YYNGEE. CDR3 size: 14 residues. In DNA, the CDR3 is TGTGCCAGCAGCGTAGAGGGGTTCCCCGGGGAGCTGTTTTTT. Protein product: CASSVEGFPGELFF.

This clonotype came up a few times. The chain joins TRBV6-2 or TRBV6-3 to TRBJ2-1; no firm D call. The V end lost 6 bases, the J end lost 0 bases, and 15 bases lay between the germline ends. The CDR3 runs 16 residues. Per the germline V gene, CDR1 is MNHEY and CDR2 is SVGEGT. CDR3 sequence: CASRKLAASSYNEQFF. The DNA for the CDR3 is TGTGCCAGCAGGAAATTGGCAGCTAGCTCCTACAATGAGCAGTTCTTC.

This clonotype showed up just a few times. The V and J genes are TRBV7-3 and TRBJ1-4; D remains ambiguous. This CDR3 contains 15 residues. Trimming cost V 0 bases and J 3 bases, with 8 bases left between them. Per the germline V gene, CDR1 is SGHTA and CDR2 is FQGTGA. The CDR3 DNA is TGTGCCAGCAGCTTAACGACCGCGGCTAATGAAAAACTGTTTTTT. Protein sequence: CASSLTTAANEKLFF.

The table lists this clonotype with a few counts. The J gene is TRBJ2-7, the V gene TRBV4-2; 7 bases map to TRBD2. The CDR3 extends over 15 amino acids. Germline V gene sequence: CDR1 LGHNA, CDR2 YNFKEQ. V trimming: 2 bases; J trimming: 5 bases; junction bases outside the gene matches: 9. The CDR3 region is CASSQREGFRDEQYF. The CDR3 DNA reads TGTGCCAGCAGCCAAAGGGAGGGGTTTAGGGACGAGCAGTACTTC.

The CDR3 loop reads CASRRGAGSYEQYF. The CDR3 coding sequence is TGTGCCAGCAGAAGAGGGGCCGGCTCCTACGAGCAGTACTTC. The chain joins TRBV6-5 to TRBJ2-7, with D perhaps matching TRBD1 or TRBD2 (5 bases each). Germline V gene sequence: CDR1 MNHEY, CDR2 SVGAGI. The CDR3 covers 14 residues. Deletions cut 6 bases from V and 0 bases from J, with 12 bases between.

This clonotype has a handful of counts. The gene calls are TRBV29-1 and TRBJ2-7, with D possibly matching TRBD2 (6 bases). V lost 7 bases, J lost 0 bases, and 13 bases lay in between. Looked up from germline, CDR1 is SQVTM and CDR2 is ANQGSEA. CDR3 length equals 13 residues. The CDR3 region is CSAGEGTSYEQYF. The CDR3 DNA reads TGCAGCGCGGGAGAAGGCACCTCCTACGAGCAGTACTTC.

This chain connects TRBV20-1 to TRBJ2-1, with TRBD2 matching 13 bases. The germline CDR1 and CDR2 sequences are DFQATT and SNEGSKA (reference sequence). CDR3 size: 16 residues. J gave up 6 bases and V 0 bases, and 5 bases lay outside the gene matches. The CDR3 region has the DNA TGCAGTGCTAGAGACCTGGGACTAGCGGGGATCAATGAGCAGTTCTTC. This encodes CSARDLGLAGINEQFF.

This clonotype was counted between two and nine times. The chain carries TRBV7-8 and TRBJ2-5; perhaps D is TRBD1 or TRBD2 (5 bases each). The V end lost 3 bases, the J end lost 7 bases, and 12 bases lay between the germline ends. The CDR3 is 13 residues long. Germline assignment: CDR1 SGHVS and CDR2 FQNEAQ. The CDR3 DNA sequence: TGTGCCAGCAGCTTGGGGCAGGGACGGACCCAGTACTTC. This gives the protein CASSLGQGRTQYF.

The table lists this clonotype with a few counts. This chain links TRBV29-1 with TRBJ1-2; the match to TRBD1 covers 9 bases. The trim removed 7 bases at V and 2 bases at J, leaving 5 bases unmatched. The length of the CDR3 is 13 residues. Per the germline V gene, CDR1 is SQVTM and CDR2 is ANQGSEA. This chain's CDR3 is CSDRDRENYGYTF. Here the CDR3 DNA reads TGCAGCGATCGGGACAGGGAGAACTATGGCTACACCTTC.

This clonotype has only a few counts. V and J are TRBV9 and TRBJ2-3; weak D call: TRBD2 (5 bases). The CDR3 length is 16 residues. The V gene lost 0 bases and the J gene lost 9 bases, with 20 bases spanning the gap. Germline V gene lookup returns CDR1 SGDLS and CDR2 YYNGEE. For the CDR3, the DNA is TGTGCCAGCAGCGTAGGCGGGTCCTCGTCTACTAAGACGCAGTATTTT. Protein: CASSVGGSSSTKTQYF.

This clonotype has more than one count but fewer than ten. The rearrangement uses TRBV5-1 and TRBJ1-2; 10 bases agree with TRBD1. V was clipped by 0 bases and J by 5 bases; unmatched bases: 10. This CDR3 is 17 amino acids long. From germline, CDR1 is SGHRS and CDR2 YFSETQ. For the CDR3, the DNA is TGCGCCAGCAGCTTGGCAGAGGGGACAGGGGCGATATATGGCTACACCTTC. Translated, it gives CASSLAEGTGAIYGYTF.